This record covers a single T cell receptor beta chain. No more than 2 weeks before study entry, exposed participants had met a case of COVID-19. The data were obtained in a study of blood T cell repertoires in COVID-19. In the study overall: Samples taken during acute and convalescent COVID-19 were collected in the United States, Italy and Spain. Sources were T cells, B-cell-depleted T cells, or PBMCs; the material itself was cDNA or gDNA.

As handled by the study authors: Amplification with reference gene primers provided the estimates of nucleated cell counts. This table comes from immunoSEQ multiplex PCR, and its TCRdb copy is limited to in-frame clones, with some not included. V and J calls plus clone size are reproduced from that table; the DNA served to infer D and trimming. The sample includes 150,000 to 200,000 clones, around 80% of them seen just once. Trimming took off 3 bases at V and 5 bases at J, with 14 bases between the two ends. Germline V gene lookup returns CDR1 LNHDA and CDR2 SQIVND (reference sequence). The CDR3 is 15 residues long.

V is TRBV19 and J is TRBJ1-5; the D gene is possibly TRBD1 (5 bases). The TCR comes from a man in his sixties or seventies who had been exposed to COVID-19. The sample comprised PBMCs or T cells enriched from blood (not recorded which). This chain's CDR3 is CASSIQGLGDQPQHF. The CDR3 region has the DNA TGTGCCAGTAGTATTCAGGGTCTCGGCGATCAGCCCCAGCATTTT.